Shown below are 20 T cell receptor beta chains from a single sample sequenced in a study of blood T cell repertoires in COVID-19. Generated by immunoSEQ multiplex PCR, the TCRdb table keeps only in-frame clones and is missing some. Seen here are roughly 300,000 clones, around 86% observed once, and the top ten hold about 1.7%. The sample taken for sequencing was peripheral blood. These receptors all stem from a woman aged 45-60 years with acute or convalescent COVID-19.

This clone has only one observation. V is TRBV19 and J is TRBJ1-4; D call uncertain. V was shortened by 2 bases and J by 8 bases, with 3 bases between the two germline ends. CDR1 is LNHDA, CDR2 SQIVND, per germline (reference sequence). The CDR3 sequence is 11 residues long. In DNA form, the CDR3 reads TGTGCCAGTAGTATACGGGAAAAACTGTTTTTT. Its protein product is CASSIREKLFF. Full variable domain (rest looked up from reference TRBV19 and TRBJ1-4): DGGITQSPKYLFRKEGQNVTLSCEQNLNHDAMYWYRQDPGQGLRLIYYSQIVNDFQKGDIAEGYSVSREKKESFPLTVTSAQKNPTAFYLCASSIREKLFFGSGTQLSVL.

The V call is TRBV7-2, the J call TRBJ2-1; 7 bases agree with TRBD1. The CDR3 spans 16 residues. Germline lookup yields CDR1 SGHTA and CDR2 FQGNSA. V lost 2 bases and J lost 2; bases outside the gene matches: 6. As DNA, the CDR3 is TGTGCCAGCAGCTTAACTCGGGACAGCACCTACAATGAGCAGTTCTTC. It yields the protein CASSLTRDSTYNEQFF.

The genes are TRBV28 and TRBJ2-3; 8 bases match TRBD1. Germline-derived CDR1 and CDR2 are MDHEN and SYDVKM. The V and J ends lost 8 bases and 2 bases, in that order; junction bases with no gene match: 3. The CDR3 length is 13 residues. CDR3 residues: CASRTGPTDTQYF. The CDR3 bases are TGTGCCAGCCGGACAGGGCCCACAGATACGCAGTATTTT.

In DNA form, the CDR3 reads TGTGCCAGCAGGGACTTTGACTCCTACGAGCAGTACTTC. This encodes CASRDFDSYEQYF. The chain employs TRBV27 and TRBJ2-7, with D perhaps matching TRBD2 (5 bases). The germline gives CDR1 MNHEY, CDR2 SMNVEV (reference sequence). V was shortened by 6 bases and J by 0 bases, with 9 bases between the two germline ends. This CDR3 has 13 residues.

This chain links TRBV28 with TRBJ1-6; TRBD1 matches at 8 bases. V was pared by 6 bases and J by 14 bases, with 18 bases of the junction left unmatched. Germline CDR1 and CDR2: MDHEN and SYDVKM. This CDR3 has 16 amino acids. The CDR3: CASRPSGQGGSAALHF. For the CDR3, the DNA is TGTGCCAGCAGGCCGAGCGGACAGGGAGGGTCGGCGGCCCTCCACTTT. Full variable domain (outside the CDR3, taken from reference TRBV28 and TRBJ1-6): DVKVTQSSRYLVKRTGEKVFLECVQDMDHENMFWYRQDPGLGLRLIYFSYDVKMKEKGDIPEGYSVSREKKERFSLILESASTNQTSMYLCASRPSGQGGSAALHFGNGTRLTVT.

The chain is built from TRBV6-2 or TRBV6-3 and TRBJ2-2, with D possibly TRBD2 on 5 matching bases. Germline V CDR1 and CDR2: MNHEY, SVGEGT. There are 15 residues in the CDR3. V lost 4 bases and J 0 bases, leaving 9 bases between the germline ends. The CDR3 here is CASSLGSANTGELFF. The DNA for the CDR3 is TGTGCCAGCAGTTTAGGTAGCGCGAACACCGGGGAGCTGTTTTTT.

This clone was recorded a few times. The rearrangement uses TRBV29-1 and TRBJ1-2; 9 nucleotides align to TRBD1. This CDR3 is 13 amino acids long. V shed 6 bases and J 4 bases; nucleotides not matched to a gene: 6. CDR1 and CDR2 (germline): SQVTM, ANQGSEA. The CDR3, as DNA: TGCAGCGTACAGACAGGGGGGAGCTATGGCTACACCTTC. It translates to CSVQTGGSYGYTF.

The chain couples TRBV9 to TRBJ1-2; 8 bases agree with TRBD1. The V gene's germline CDR1 is SGDLS and CDR2 YYNGEE. CDR3 length: 14 amino acids. The J segment lost 6 bases and the V segment lost 2 bases, leaving 6 bases of the junction unmatched. In nucleotides, the CDR3 is TGTGCCAGCAGCGTTGGGACAGGTGACGATGGCTACACCTTC. This translates into CASSVGTGDDGYTF.

The CDR3 nucleotides read TGTGCCCGCACAGGGGGCGCGGGAACTGAAGCTTTCTTT. It encodes CARTGGAGTEAFF. J is TRBJ1-1 and V is TRBV30; 9 bases line up with TRBD1. The trim removed 8 bases at V and 5 bases at J, leaving 9 bases unmatched. CDR3 length: 13 amino acids. The germline V gene encodes CDR1 GTSNPN and CDR2 SVGIG (reference sequence). Based on the CDR3 plus reference TRBV30 and TRBJ1-1, the full variable domain is SQTIHQWPATLVQPVGSPLSLECTVEGTSNPNLYWYRQAAGRGLQLLFYSVGIGQISSEVPQNLSASRPQDRQFILSSKKLLLSDSGFYLCARTGGAGTEAFFGQGTRLTVV.

This chain connects TRBV5-1 to TRBJ2-7; 9 bases agree with TRBD2. The trim removed 2 bases at V and 4 bases at J, leaving 7 bases unmatched. Germline V gives CDR1 SGHRS, CDR2 YFSETQ. This CDR3 is built from 15 residues. CDR3 nucleotides: TGCGCCAGCAGCTTAGCGGGAGGAACGTGGTACGAGCAGTACTTC. It yields the protein CASSLAGGTWYEQYF.

The rearrangement links TRBV27 to TRBJ1-4, with D perhaps TRBD1 (6 bases). Deletions cut 3 bases from V and 7 bases from J, with 9 bases between. Germline assignment: CDR1 MNHEY and CDR2 SMNVEV (reference sequence). The CDR3 has 13 residues. CDR3 DNA sequence: TGTGCCAGCAGTTTGCGCAGGGGTGAAAAACTGTTTTTT. It encodes CASSLRRGEKLFF.

The CDR3 loop is CASRWSGDRRYQPQHF. In DNA, the CDR3 is TGCGCCAGCAGGTGGTCCGGGGACAGGCGATATCAGCCCCAGCATTTT. This sequence joins TRBV10-1 and TRBJ1-5, with 8 bases matching TRBD1. Trimming removed 6 bases from V and 5 bases from J; junction bases left unmatched: 12. Germline V lookup: CDR1 WNHNN, CDR2 SYGVQD (reference sequence). The CDR3 runs to 16 residues.

In its sample, this clone was seen once. This chain uses TRBV4-3 with TRBJ2-7; 10 bases map to TRBD2. This CDR3 has 15 residues. The J segment lost 4 bases and the V segment lost 1 base, leaving 4 bases of the junction unmatched. Germline V CDR1 and CDR2: LGHNA, YSLEER. CDR3: CASSQGPSGSYEQYF. For the CDR3, the DNA is TGCGCCAGCAGCCAAGGGCCTAGCGGGAGTTACGAGCAGTACTTC.

The V gene is TRBV24-1, the J gene TRBJ2-5, with 12 bases aligning to TRBD2. This CDR3 region has 15 residues. Unmatched junction bases numbered 2, after V lost 3 bases and J lost 4 bases. Germline V CDR1 and CDR2: KGHDR, SFDVKD. CDR3 sequence: CATSDPGLAGETQYF. The CDR3 bases are TGTGCCACCAGTGATCCGGGACTAGCGGGAGAGACCCAGTACTTC.

The rearrangement links TRBV7-8 to TRBJ2-6, with D perhaps TRBD1 (5 bases). The CDR3 has 18 residues. The V end lost 2 bases, the J end lost 0 bases, and 14 bases lay between the germline ends. From germline, CDR1 is SGHVS and CDR2 FQNEAQ. CDR3 nucleotide sequence: TGTGCCAGCAGCTTAAGGGGTAGTGGAAACTCTGGGGCCAACGTCCTGACTTTC. It translates to CASSLRGSGNSGANVLTF.

This clone has a single count. The chain couples TRBV10-3 to TRBJ1-3; D ambiguous. The germline V and J ends were trimmed by 0 bases and 4 bases, with 7 bases remaining between them. CDR3 size: 14 residues. CDR1 is ENHRY and CDR2 is SYGVKD in the germline V gene. The CDR3 sequence: CAISESFGGNTIYF. The CDR3 DNA reads as TGTGCCATCAGTGAGTCATTCGGGGGAAACACCATATATTTT.

The chain couples TRBV5-1 to TRBJ1-1, with a weak D call TRBD1 (5 bases). V was cut by 0 bases and J by 0 bases, with 15 bases left in between. The CDR3 runs to 17 residues. Germline values: CDR1 SGHRS, CDR2 YFSETQ. The CDR3 loop reads CASSLARTRVMNTEAFF. CDR3 nucleotides: TGCGCCAGCAGCTTGGCAAGGACACGGGTTATGAACACTGAAGCTTTCTTT.

The genes are TRBV27 and TRBJ1-2, with a possible D match to TRBD1 (5 bases). Trimming pared 2 bases from V and 8 bases from J, leaving 12 bases between. Germline V gene lookup returns CDR1 MNHEY and CDR2 SMNVEV (reference sequence). CDR3 size: 13 residues. CDR3 nucleotide sequence: TGTGCCAGCAGTTTAATCAGGGCGGGGGGCTACACCTTC. Its protein product is CASSLIRAGGYTF.

This rearrangement joins TRBV2 to TRBJ2-7, with D possibly matching TRBD1 (5 bases). V gave up 8 bases and J gave up 6 bases, with 20 bases separating them. This CDR3 has 14 amino acids. CDR1 and CDR2 (germline): SNHLY, FYNNEI. The CDR3 DNA sequence: TGTGCCAGCTCCCCGACAGTCAATTCGTCCGAGCAGTACTTC. It specifies CASSPTVNSSEQYF.

The chain carries TRBV19 and TRBJ1-5, with D maybe TRBD1 (6 bases). This CDR3 has 17 residues. V was clipped by 6 bases and J by 0 bases, with 18 bases between them. Per the germline V gene, CDR1 is LNHDA and CDR2 is SQIVND (reference sequence). The CDR3 protein is CASRTRGQRYSNQPQHF. DNA for the CDR3: TGTGCCAGTAGGACCCGAGGACAGAGGTATAGCAATCAGCCCCAGCATTTT.